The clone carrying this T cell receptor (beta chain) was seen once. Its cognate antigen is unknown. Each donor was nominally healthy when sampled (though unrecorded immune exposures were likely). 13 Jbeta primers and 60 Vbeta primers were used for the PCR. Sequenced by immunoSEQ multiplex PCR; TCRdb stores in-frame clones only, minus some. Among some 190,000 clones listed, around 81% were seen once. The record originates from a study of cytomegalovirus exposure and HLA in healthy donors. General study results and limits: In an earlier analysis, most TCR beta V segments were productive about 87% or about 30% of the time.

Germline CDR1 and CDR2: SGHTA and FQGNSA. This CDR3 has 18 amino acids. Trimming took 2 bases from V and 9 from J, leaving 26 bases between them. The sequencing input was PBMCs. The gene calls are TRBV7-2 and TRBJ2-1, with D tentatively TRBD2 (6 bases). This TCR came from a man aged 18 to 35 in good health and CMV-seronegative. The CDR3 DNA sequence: TGTGCCAGCAGCTTATATGGGATTGGCGGGACGCAACTTACTGAGCAGTTCTTC. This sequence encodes CASSLYGIGGTQLTEQFF.